The clone carrying this T cell receptor (beta chain) was recorded once. This same CDR3 is encoded by further DNA sequences in the sample. The protocol was immunoSEQ multiplex PCR, while the TCRdb copy is restricted to in-frame clones and leaves out a portion. Altogether 2 million to 2.5 million clones are present, about 92% being singletons, with the ten largest covering approximately 1.7%. CD45RO-negative, CCR7-positively selected cells formed the naive CD8 fraction, excluding terminally differentiated effector memory CD45RA+ cells. Those who donated, Caucasian adults without exception, all lived in Nashville, Tennessee. This record belongs to a study of shared clonotypes between healthy human individuals. On the study more broadly: Three CD4 naive, three CD4 memory, two CD8 naive and one CD8 memory plate were used per donor.

CDR3 size: 14 residues. V lost 3 bases and J lost 7; bases outside the gene matches: 9. Germline V gene lookup returns CDR1 SQVTM and CDR2 ANQGSEA. V is TRBV29-1 and J is TRBJ2-1; TRBD1 aligns across 7 bases. The TCR sequence derives from a man aged 18 to 29 in good health. Some clones in this sample may be carry-over from other donors' samples. The sample comprised naive CD8+ T cells from PBMCs. The CDR3 is CSVESRDRGNEQFF. In DNA form, the CDR3 reads TGCAGCGTTGAGAGCCGGGACAGAGGGAATGAGCAGTTCTTC.